The clone carrying this TCR beta chain was observed at least ten times. What it binds is unknown. The CDR3 spans 12 residues. Trimming shortened V by 6 bases and J by 5 bases, and 10 bases separated the two germline ends. Germline CDR1 is MNHEY and CDR2 is SVGEGT. Each CDR3 protein gets one entry after TCRdb re-called the reads with MiXCR. Of hundreds of thousands of distinct CDR3 sequences listed, 20% to 30% are singletons. The sample originates from a study of T cell repertoires in cytomegalovirus infection. Study results and limitations: There were carriers of CMV plus the relevant HLA, and cumulative public TCR beta family frequency identified them. In two of eight donors, the top clonotype was HLA-C-restricted CMV-specific.

The TCR originated in a human donor in good health (CMV status not recorded). Some clones in this sample may be carry-over from other donors' samples. The sample was CD8+ T cells from PBMCs. V usage is TRBV6-2 or TRBV6-3 and J usage is TRBJ1-1, with TRBD1 as a possible D gene (5 bases). The CDR3 sequence is CASRHRGTEAFF. The CDR3 DNA follows: TGTGCCAGCAGACACCGGGGGACTGAAGCTTTCTTT.